These 22 T cell receptor beta chains originate from one sample sequenced in a study of vaccination and CD4 T cells after COVID-19. Their recognized antigens are unknown. The Oncomine TCR Beta short-read assay was what sequenced the DNA obtained from cultured CD4+ T cells. A single record per CDR3 protein comes from TCRdb applying MiXCR to the PCR reads. The sample lists under 10,000 distinct CDR3 sequences, 56% occurring once. The treatment: roughly 11-day PBMC culture with coronavirus spike peptide pools or control peptides (ViraFEST assay). It was before the COVID-19 pandemic (2011-2018) that the unexposed donor's CD4+ T cells were collected. The sample taken for sequencing was CD4+ T cells from blood, cultured in vitro. The receptors derive from a human donor in good health.

The gene calls are TRBV27 and TRBJ1-2, with a weak D call TRBD1 (5 bases). Germline V gives CDR1 MNHEY, CDR2 SMNVEV (reference sequence). Trimming removed 6 bases from V and 1 base from J, with 18 bases in between. The CDR3 extends over 16 amino acids. CDR3 protein: CASRSPLGGFNYGYTF. The CDR3 DNA is TGTGCCAGCAGGTCCCCCCTGGGGGGTTTTAACTATGGCTACACCTTC.

This clonotype was seen only a few times. J is TRBJ1-5 and V is TRBV7-2; D gene ambiguous. This CDR3 has 13 residues. Germline V gene sequence: CDR1 SGHTA, CDR2 FQGNSA. The V end was cut by 5 bases, the J end by 6 bases, with 11 bases between. As DNA, the CDR3 is TGTGCCAGCAGCCCCCCGACCGGTCAGCCCCAGCATTTT. Translated: CASSPPTGQPQHF.

The rearrangement uses TRBV15 and TRBJ1-4, with D perhaps matching TRBD1 (6 bases). V was shortened by 3 bases and J by 4 bases, with 9 bases between the two germline ends. The V gene's germline CDR1 is LNHNV and CDR2 YYDKDF (reference sequence). The CDR3 has 14 amino acids. For the CDR3, the DNA is TGTGCCACCAGCAGGGGACACAATAATGAAAAACTGTTTTTT. Encoded protein: CATSRGHNNEKLFF.

The chain carries TRBV6-5 and TRBJ2-1; tentatively, D is TRBD2 (5 bases). The CDR3 runs to 16 residues. V lost 2 bases and J 6 bases, leaving 17 bases between the germline ends. The V gene's germline CDR1 is MNHEY and CDR2 SVGAGI. CDR3 amino acids: CASSYAGLGTSNEQFF. CDR3 DNA sequence: TGTGCCAGCAGTTACGCTGGGCTTGGTACTAGCAATGAGCAGTTCTTC.

The chain employs TRBV7-2 and TRBJ1-1; a possible D gene is TRBD1 (6 bases). CDR3 length: 14 amino acids. The V and J ends lost 5 bases and 2 bases respectively, with 12 bases between them. Per the germline V gene, CDR1 is SGHTA and CDR2 is FQGNSA. This chain's CDR3 is CASSRGQSNTEAFF. CDR3 nucleotides: TGTGCCAGCAGCAGGGGACAATCAAACACTGAAGCTTTCTTT.

J is TRBJ2-1 and V is TRBV19; D might be TRBD2 (6 bases). The V end was cut by 5 bases, the J end by 15 bases, with 14 bases between. Germline V gives CDR1 LNHDA, CDR2 SQIVND (reference sequence). This CDR3 is 11 amino acids long. The CDR3 protein is CASSSGRSWFF. CDR3 nucleotides: TGTGCCAGTAGTTCTGGGAGGTCCTGGTTCTTC.

This clonotype was found a few times. The CDR3, as DNA: TGCAGTGCTACGCCGGGGGTATTAGAGACCCAGTACTTC. It is translated as CSATPGVLETQYF. The chain recombines TRBV20-1 with TRBJ2-5; TRBD2 is a possible D gene (6 bases). V lost 4 bases and J 4 bases, leaving 13 bases between the germline ends. This CDR3 spans 13 amino acids. CDR1 is DFQATT and CDR2 is SNEGSKA in the germline V gene (reference sequence).

This clonotype occurred a few times. The chain joins TRBV11-2 to TRBJ2-2; tentatively, D is TRBD2 (5 bases). The CDR3 has 16 residues. Germline assignment: CDR1 SGHAT and CDR2 FQNNGV. Trimming shortened V by 5 bases and J by 1 base, and 14 bases separated the two germline ends. DNA for the CDR3: TGTGCCAGCAGCCCCCAACAGAGCGGGAACACCGGGGAGCTGTTTTTT. Its translation: CASSPQQSGNTGELFF. The variable domain in full, completed from reference TRBV11-2 and TRBJ2-2, reads EAGVAQSPRYKIIEKRQSVAFWCNPISGHATLYWYQQILGQGPKLLIQFQNNGVVDDSQLPKDRFSAERLKGVDSTLKIQPAKLEDSAVYLCASSPQQSGNTGELFFGEGSRLTVL.

The J gene is TRBJ2-6, the V gene TRBV20-1; 8 bases are shared with TRBD1. The germline V gene has CDR1 DFQATT and CDR2 SNEGSKA (reference sequence). CDR3 length: 17 amino acids. The ends lost 1 base at V and 4 bases at J; junction bases unmatched: 9. CDR3 coding DNA: TGCAGTGCTAGAGTCCTGCAGGGGGCGACGGGGGCCAACGTCCTGACTTTC. It is translated as CSARVLQGATGANVLTF.

This clonotype occurred a few times. The genes are TRBV6-1 and TRBJ2-5, with D tentatively TRBD2 (6 bases). Trimming took 5 bases from V and 4 from J, leaving 14 bases between them. The CDR3 runs to 14 residues. Looked up from germline, CDR1 is MNHNS and CDR2 is SASEGT. CDR3 sequence reads: CASSLTSGVETQYF. Written as DNA, the CDR3 is TGTGCCAGCAGTCTGACTAGTGGCGTAGAGACCCAGTACTTC.

The CDR3 coding sequence is TGTGCCAGCAGTCAAGTTCTCGGACTGGTCTCCGGGGAGCTGTTTTTT. Residues: CASSQVLGLVSGELFF. This chain links TRBV27 with TRBJ2-2; possibly TRBD2 for D (5 bases). The germline V gene encodes CDR1 MNHEY and CDR2 SMNVEV (reference sequence). The CDR3 is 16 amino acids. Trimming removed 5 bases at V and 6 bases at J, with 19 bases between.

This chain links TRBV7-9 with TRBJ1-2, with D unresolved. Germline CDR1 SEHNR, CDR2 FQNEAQ (reference sequence). The CDR3 extends over 13 amino acids. V was cut by 8 bases and J by 1 base, with 11 bases left in between. The CDR3 region has the DNA TGTGCCAGCTCGAGCGCGAATAACTATGGCTACACCTTC. The encoded protein is CASSSANNYGYTF. Looking up the rest from reference TRBV7-9 and TRBJ1-2 gives the full variable domain: DTGVSQNPRHKITKRGQNVTFRCDPISEHNRLYWYRQTLGQGPEFLTYFQNEAQLEKSRLLSDRFSAERPKGSFSTLEIQRTEQGDSAMYLCASSSANNYGYTFGSGTRLTVV.

A few counts support this clonotype. The chain has TRBV11-3 and TRBJ2-3; 10 bases align to TRBD2. From germline, CDR1 is SGHNT and CDR2 YENEEA. The CDR3 consists of 15 residues. V shed 5 bases and J 6 bases; nucleotides not matched to a gene: 8. CDR3 in DNA: TGTGCCAGCAGCCCCGCTAGCGGGAGAGGTGATACGCAGTATTTT. Translated: CASSPASGRGDTQYF.

This rearrangement joins TRBV6-1 to TRBJ2-3; possibly TRBD1 or TRBD2 for D (5 bases each). Trimming shortened V by 8 bases and J by 4 bases, and 16 bases separated the two germline ends. The CDR3 spans 14 residues. The germline CDR1 and CDR2 sequences are MNHNS and SASEGT. As DNA, the CDR3 is TGTGCCAGCTCTCTTGTCCAGGGAGCAGATACGCAGTATTTT. It encodes CASSLVQGADTQYF.

The V call is TRBV2, the J call TRBJ1-1; no clear D. V was clipped by 3 bases and J by 3 bases, with 5 bases between them. CDR3 length: 12 residues. The germline V gene encodes CDR1 SNHLY and CDR2 FYNNEI. The CDR3 loop reads CASSDQYTEAFF. The DNA for the CDR3 is TGTGCCAGCAGTGATCAGTACACTGAAGCTTTCTTT.

V usage is TRBV19 and J usage is TRBJ1-5, with TRBD1 matching 8 bases. The CDR3 is 15 amino acids. Losses at the gene ends were 4 bases for V and 6 bases for J; bases not matched to a gene: 8. Germline loops: CDR1 LNHDA, CDR2 SQIVND (reference sequence). The CDR3, as DNA: TGTGCCAGTAGTACCCAGGGGGCAGGGGGTCAGCCCCAGCATTTT. Translating it yields CASSTQGAGGQPQHF. The complete variable domain, with remaining parts taken from reference TRBV19 and TRBJ1-5, reads DGGITQSPKYLFRKEGQNVTLSCEQNLNHDAMYWYRQDPGQGLRLIYYSQIVNDFQKGDIAEGYSVSREKKESFPLTVTSAQKNPTAFYLCASSTQGAGGQPQHFGDGTRLSIL.

The gene calls are TRBV7-6 and TRBJ2-5; D is perhaps TRBD1 (6 bases). V was trimmed by 3 bases and J by 8 bases, leaving 13 bases between them. Germline loops: CDR1 SGHVS, CDR2 FNYEAQ. The CDR3 runs to 13 residues. CDR3 DNA: TGTGCCAGCAGCTTGGGGACAACAACTACCCAGTACTTC. It specifies CASSLGTTTTQYF.

By share of the sample, this clonotype is large (0.1 to 1%). The chain uses TRBV6-5 and TRBJ2-5, with 8 bases lining up with TRBD2. V was pared by 3 bases and J by 2 bases, with 2 bases of the junction left unmatched. This CDR3 region has 14 residues. The germline V gene has CDR1 MNHEY and CDR2 SVGAGI. CDR3 loop: CASSYSGIQETQYF. CDR3 DNA sequence: TGTGCCAGCAGTTATAGCGGGATACAAGAGACCCAGTACTTC.

The rearrangement joins TRBV6-4 to TRBJ2-3; 7 positions agree with TRBD2. The CDR3 loop spans 14 amino acids. Germline loops: CDR1 MRHNA, CDR2 SNTAGT. The J segment lost 3 bases and the V segment lost 3 bases, leaving 3 bases of the junction unmatched. Here the CDR3 DNA reads TGTGCCAGCAGTGAGGCGGGAGAGACAGATACGCAGTATTTT. This encodes CASSEAGETDTQYF.

There are a few counts of this clonotype. The V call is TRBV20-1, the J call TRBJ2-4, with 9 positions matching TRBD2. This CDR3 is 14 amino acids long. The V gene end was trimmed by 3 bases and the J gene end by 6 bases; junction bases not matched to a gene: 6. CDR1 and CDR2 from the germline V gene are DFQATT and SNEGSKA (reference sequence). DNA for the CDR3: TGCAGTGCTAGGATGGCGGGAGGGACAAACATTCAGTACTTC. This encodes CSARMAGGTNIQYF.

The chain links TRBV7-9 to TRBJ1-4; D perhaps matches TRBD1 (6 bases). The V gene's germline CDR1 is SEHNR and CDR2 FQNEAQ (reference sequence). The CDR3 has 13 amino acids. V lost 9 bases to trimming and J lost 3 bases, with 11 bases between them. The CDR3 is CASTGRPNEKLFF. The CDR3 DNA sequence: TGTGCCAGTACAGGGAGACCTAATGAAAAACTGTTTTTT.

This clonotype was observed a few times. The chain couples TRBV7-9 to TRBJ1-1; possible D gene TRBD1, 6 bases. V lost 5 bases to trimming and J lost 1 base, with 14 bases between them. Germline V CDR1 and CDR2: SEHNR, FQNEAQ (reference sequence). The CDR3 covers 15 residues. DNA for the CDR3: TGTGCCAGCAGCAGCGGGACACTTCAGAACACTGAAGCTTTCTTT. Amino acids: CASSSGTLQNTEAFF.